A single sample gave rise to the 5 T cell receptor beta chains below, sequenced in a study of shared clonotypes between healthy human individuals. TCRdb keeps only in-frame clones here, not all; method: immunoSEQ multiplex PCR. The sample has some 350,000 clones, roughly 70% seen once. Input material: memory CD4+ T cells sorted from blood. Subset indicated: CD45RA-negative fraction. These TCRs come from a man aged 25-45 years in good health.

The chain recombines TRBV19 with TRBJ2-5; D is possibly TRBD1 or TRBD2 (5 bases each). V was cut by 4 bases and J by 5 bases, with 20 bases left in between. The length of the CDR3 is 16 residues. Looked up from germline, CDR1 is LNHDA and CDR2 is SQIVND (reference sequence). The CDR3 coding sequence is TGTGCCAGTAGTACCCGGTCCGTTTGGGGACCGGAGACCCAGTACTTC. Translation: CASSTRSVWGPETQYF.

V usage is TRBV2 and J usage is TRBJ1-4; 8 bases map to TRBD1. The CDR3 extends over 16 amino acids. Trimming removed 3 bases from V and 3 bases from J; junction bases left unmatched: 6. In germline, CDR1 is SNHLY, CDR2 FYNNEI. The DNA of the CDR3 is TGTGCCAGCAGTGACCCAAAACAGGGGGCTAATGAAAAACTGTTTTTT. It codes for CASSDPKQGANEKLFF.

This clone was detected only a few times. The chain combines TRBV7-2 with TRBJ2-1, with 9 nucleotides matching TRBD1. Per germline, CDR1 SGHTA and CDR2 FQGNSA. J was trimmed by 6 bases and V by 5 bases; bases with no gene match: 8. CDR3 length equals 15 residues. The CDR3 region has the DNA TGTGCCAGCAGCGTCGGGACAGGGTTCGTCAATGAGCAGTTCTTC. Translated, it gives CASSVGTGFVNEQFF.

V usage is TRBV6-5 and J usage is TRBJ1-4, with 9 bases fitting TRBD1. CDR1 is MNHEY and CDR2 is SVGAGI in the germline V gene. CDR3 size: 13 residues. The trim removed 7 bases at V and 8 bases at J, leaving 5 bases unmatched. DNA for the CDR3: TGTGCCAGCACCGGGACAGGGTCCGAAAAACTGTTTTTT. It codes for CASTGTGSEKLFF.

This clone was counted once. The J gene is TRBJ1-2, the V gene TRBV18, with no clear D. Trimming pared 2 bases from V and 4 bases from J, leaving 14 bases between. The CDR3 is made up of 15 amino acids. CDR1 KGHSH and CDR2 LQKENI come from the germline V gene. This CDR3 reads CASSPIDTPFYGYTF. CDR3 DNA sequence: TGTGCCAGCTCACCAATTGACACCCCGTTCTATGGCTACACCTTC.